These 27 T cell receptor beta chains came from one sample sequenced in a study of beta chain features in type 1 diabetes. Points from the study as a whole: Moderately but significantly shorter TCRB CDR3s were found in Type 1 diabetes patients in all four CD4+ subsets.

These receptors have no known antigen. TCRB transcripts that were expressed got sequenced, as all of the isolated RNA had been reverse transcribed. Measured with immunoSEQ multiplex PCR; TCRdb has only the in-frame clones, and not every one. Of approximately 170,000 clones listed, around 7.9% are singletons. The sequencing sample was made of central memory CD4+ T cells from blood. These receptors all come from a man aged 18 to 35 with type 1 diabetes.

This clone was observed a few times. As DNA, the CDR3 is TGTGCCAGCAGCCAACAGGGTGACAATCAGCCCCAGCATTTT. This translates into CASSQQGDNQPQHF. This chain uses TRBV7-2 with TRBJ1-5, with a possible D match to TRBD1 (6 bases). CDR3 size: 14 residues. Germline V gene sequence: CDR1 SGHTA, CDR2 FQGNSA. Trimming left V 5 bases short and J 3 bases short, with 11 bases between.

This clone showed up just a few times. This chain links TRBV4-3 with TRBJ2-7, with D perhaps matching TRBD1 (6 bases). The CDR3 is made up of 12 amino acids. Trimming took off 4 bases at V and 12 bases at J, with 16 bases between the two ends. Germline CDR1 LGHNA, CDR2 YSLEER. In DNA, the CDR3 is TGCGCCAGCAGCCTGCTACAGGGACCCGTGTACTTC. Its protein is CASSLLQGPVYF.

This clone was observed a few times. Other nucleotide sequences in the sample specify the same CDR3. The genes are TRBV9 and TRBJ2-5; the match to TRBD2 covers 10 bases. Germline CDR1 SGDLS, CDR2 YYNGEE. The CDR3 spans 14 residues. V lost 3 bases and J lost 3; bases outside the gene matches: 2. The CDR3 here is CASSGGLAEETQYF. The CDR3 DNA reads as TGTGCCAGCAGCGGCGGACTAGCGGAAGAGACCCAGTACTTC.

This clone was recorded a few times. V gene TRBV7-9 combines with J gene TRBJ1-1; TRBD1 might be the D (6 bases). V lost 5 bases and J lost 8, with 15 bases in between. The CDR3 has 13 amino acids. The germline CDR1 and CDR2 sequences are SEHNR and FQNEAQ (reference sequence). CDR3 protein: CASSRQAPLEAFF. The CDR3 nucleotides read TGTGCCAGCAGCAGACAGGCCCCCTTGGAAGCTTTCTTT.

This clone was observed a few times. The chain combines TRBV19 with TRBJ2-1; possibly TRBD2 for D (6 bases). Germline V gene lookup returns CDR1 LNHDA and CDR2 SQIVND (reference sequence). The CDR3 has 14 residues. V dropped 5 bases and J dropped 5 bases, with 13 bases sitting between them. The CDR3 nucleotides are TGTGCCAGTAGTCCCACGGTAGCGGACAATGAGCAGTTCTTC. Translated, it gives CASSPTVADNEQFF.

The V call is TRBV25-1, the J call TRBJ2-7; possibly TRBD1 for D (6 bases). The germline gives CDR1 MGHDK, CDR2 SYGVNS. Trimming left V 2 bases short and J 4 bases short, with 12 bases between. The CDR3 runs to 14 residues. The CDR3 loop is CASSEQGNYYEQYF. As DNA, the CDR3 is TGTGCCAGCAGTGAACAGGGGAACTATTACGAGCAGTACTTC.

The table lists this clone with a few counts. J is TRBJ2-7 and V is TRBV28; TRBD2 matches at 7 bases. Looked up from germline, CDR1 is MDHEN and CDR2 is SYDVKM. This CDR3 is built from 15 residues. The junction had 10 bases not matched to a gene; V was cut back by 6 bases and J by 2 bases. The CDR3 spells CASSRGGAVTYEQYF. The CDR3 nucleotides read TGTGCCAGCAGCCGCGGGGGAGCGGTAACCTACGAGCAGTACTTC.

This sequence joins TRBV15 and TRBJ2-1; D is undetermined. V shed 6 bases and J shed 7 bases, with 16 bases lying between them. The CDR3 is made up of 14 amino acids. Germline CDR1 is LNHNV and CDR2 is YYDKDF (reference sequence). The CDR3 loop reads CATSPDLARNEQFF. As DNA, the CDR3 is TGTGCCACCAGTCCCGACTTGGCGCGGAATGAGCAGTTCTTC.

The table lists this clone with a few counts. The chain couples TRBV14 to TRBJ2-3, with a possible D match to TRBD2 (5 bases). Trimming stripped 4 bases from V and 7 bases from J, with 27 bases between. Germline CDR1 and CDR2: SGHDN and FVKESK. This CDR3 has 18 amino acids. CDR3 residues: CASSPRLLAGAQRNTQYF. The CDR3 region has the DNA TGTGCCAGCAGCCCGAGACTGCTAGCTGGAGCGCAGCGAAATACGCAGTATTTT.

The chain joins TRBV16 to TRBJ2-3, with D uncertain. Trimming took off 4 bases at V and 5 bases at J, with 7 bases between the two ends. This CDR3 is built from 12 residues. Germline CDR1 reads KGHSY; CDR2 reads FQNENV. The CDR3 region is CASSPRRDTQYF. The CDR3 region has the DNA TGTGCCAGCAGCCCCCGGAGAGATACGCAGTATTTT.

The V and J genes are TRBV4-2 and TRBJ2-7; tentatively, D is TRBD1 (6 bases). V dropped 1 base and J dropped 5 bases, with 12 bases sitting between them. Germline-derived CDR1 and CDR2 are LGHNA and YNFKEQ. The CDR3 extends over 14 amino acids. CDR3 residues: CASSQGGLGNEQYF. The CDR3 DNA follows: TGTGCCAGCAGCCAAGGGGGGCTGGGAAACGAGCAGTACTTC.

This clone was seen only a few times. This chain links TRBV6-6 with TRBJ2-5; 13 positions match TRBD2. Unmatched junction bases numbered 7, after V lost 6 bases and J lost 3 bases. This CDR3 has 16 amino acids. Germline lookup yields CDR1 MNHNY and CDR2 SVGAGI (reference sequence). CDR3 protein: CASRFPLAGGKETQYF. CDR3 nucleotide sequence: TGTGCCAGCAGGTTTCCACTAGCGGGGGGGAAAGAGACCCAGTACTTC.

This clone was observed a few times. The CDR3 sequence is CASSLRDRNTEAFF. The CDR3, as DNA: TGTGCCAGCAGCTTAAGGGACAGGAACACTGAAGCTTTCTTT. This chain uses TRBV11-2 with TRBJ1-1; the match to TRBD1 covers 7 bases. The CDR3 is 14 amino acids. Germline V gene lookup returns CDR1 SGHAT and CDR2 FQNNGV. Trimming took 2 bases from V and 1 from J; bases not matched to a gene: 1. The full variable domain, rest sourced from reference TRBV11-2 and TRBJ1-1, is EAGVAQSPRYKIIEKRQSVAFWCNPISGHATLYWYQQILGQGPKLLIQFQNNGVVDDSQLPKDRFSAERLKGVDSTLKIQPAKLEDSAVYLCASSLRDRNTEAFFGQGTRLTVV.

This clone was detected only a few times. The chain has TRBV2 and TRBJ1-5; 8 bases match TRBD1. V dropped 6 bases and J dropped 5; count of bases not matched to a gene: 3. The CDR3 extends over 13 amino acids. Germline V gene data show CDR1 as SNHLY and CDR2 as FYNNEI. The CDR3 region has the DNA TGTGCCAGCAGCGAACAGGGGGATCAGCCCCAGCATTTT. This gives the protein CASSEQGDQPQHF. Supplemented by reference TRBV2 and TRBJ1-5, the full variable domain reads EPEVTQTPSHQVTQMGQEVILRCVPISNHLYFYWYRQILGQKVEFLVSFYNNEISEKSEIFDDQFSVERPDGSNFTLKIRSTKLEDSAMYFCASSEQGDQPQHFGDGTRLSIL.

This sequence joins TRBV11-2 and TRBJ2-7, with a weak D call TRBD2 (6 bases). The ends were cut back, 5 bases at V and 2 bases at J, with 16 bases in the middle. The germline V gene encodes CDR1 SGHAT and CDR2 FQNNGV. The CDR3 sequence is 15 residues long. The CDR3 region is CASSVNLGGTYEQYF. As DNA, the CDR3 is TGTGCCAGCAGCGTGAATCTGGGCGGGACCTACGAGCAGTACTTC.

This clone was counted only a few times. The chain joins TRBV6-6 to TRBJ2-3; 7 positions match TRBD1. The CDR3 has 16 residues. V was clipped by 6 bases and J by 0 bases; unmatched bases: 9. The germline CDR1 and CDR2 sequences are MNHNY and SVGAGI (reference sequence). CDR3 nucleotide sequence: TGTGCCAGCAGGCAAAACAGGGGCTCTAGCACAGATACGCAGTATTTT. This translates into CASRQNRGSSTDTQYF.

In the case of this clone: The junction departs from the called germline gene at one end, perhaps through a read error. The chain links TRBV29-1 to TRBJ1-1; TRBD1 aligns across 9 bases. This CDR3 is built from 13 residues. Germline assignment: CDR1 SQVTM and CDR2 ANQGSEA. CDR3 sequence (DNA): TGCAGCGTTGCTGGGACAGGGAACGCTGAAGCTTTCTTT. Its translation is CSVAGTGNAEAFF.

This clone was detected only a few times. V gene TRBV9 combines with J gene TRBJ1-1; D possibly corresponds to TRBD1 (5 bases). Germline assignment: CDR1 SGDLS and CDR2 YYNGEE. CDR3 length: 15 amino acids. V was pared by 3 bases and J by 2 bases, with 14 bases between. The CDR3 loop is CASSANIQGNTEAFF. The CDR3 nucleotides read TGTGCCAGCAGCGCGAACATCCAGGGTAACACTGAAGCTTTCTTT.

This clone came up a few times. The rearrangement uses TRBV2 and TRBJ2-7, with 9 bases identical to TRBD2. V shed 5 bases, J shed 3 bases, and the junction held 8 bases outside the gene matches. The V gene's germline CDR1 is SNHLY and CDR2 FYNNEI. This CDR3 has 15 residues. The CDR3 region has the DNA TGTGCCAGCAGTCCTAGCGGGACACAGTACTACGAGCAGTACTTC. This sequence encodes CASSPSGTQYYEQYF.

The chain combines TRBV7-6 with TRBJ2-7; no firm D call. This CDR3 region has 11 residues. V gave up 4 bases and J gave up 4 bases, with 5 bases separating them. Germline V lookup: CDR1 SGHVS, CDR2 FNYEAQ. CDR3 bases: TGTGCCAGCAGCTCCAATTACGAGCAGTACTTC. Protein: CASSSNYEQYF.

This clone was picked up a small number of times. The rearrangement uses TRBV28 and TRBJ1-5; TRBD1 is a possible D gene (5 bases). The length of the CDR3 is 13 residues. Germline assignment: CDR1 MDHEN and CDR2 SYDVKM. Trimming took 5 bases from V and 5 from J, leaving 10 bases between them. CDR3 loop: CASSPWGDQPQHF. Written as DNA, the CDR3 is TGTGCCAGCAGTCCGTGGGGGGATCAGCCCCAGCATTTT.

This clone was seen a handful of times. The rearrangement joins TRBV10-3 to TRBJ2-7; 7 nucleotides align to TRBD2. CDR1 and CDR2 (germline): ENHRY, SYGVKD. The CDR3 totals 14 residues. Trimming removed 5 bases from V and 7 bases from J; junction bases left unmatched: 11. CDR3 nucleotide sequence: TGTGCCATCAGTCACCAGGGAGGGTCAAAAGAGCAGTACTTC. Its protein is CAISHQGGSKEQYF.

The V gene is TRBV6-1, the J gene TRBJ1-1, with TRBD1 matching over 7 bases. V shed 2 bases, J shed 5 bases, and the junction held 2 bases outside the gene matches. This CDR3 has 13 amino acids. Per the germline V gene, CDR1 is MNHNS and CDR2 is SASEGT. This CDR3 reads CASSETGVTEAFF. DNA for the CDR3: TGTGCCAGCAGTGAAACAGGGGTAACTGAAGCTTTCTTT.

This clone was detected a few times. The chain employs TRBV19 and TRBJ2-1; D unresolved. The germline V gene has CDR1 LNHDA and CDR2 SQIVND (reference sequence). Trimming shortened V by 10 bases and J by 4 bases, and 8 bases separated the two germline ends. This CDR3 contains 11 residues. As DNA, the CDR3 is TGTGCCACTTCCGGTTACAATGAGCAGTTCTTC. Its translation is CATSGYNEQFF.

This clone was seen only a few times. This rearrangement joins TRBV6-5 to TRBJ2-7, with 8 bases identical to TRBD1. The CDR3 covers 12 residues. J gave up 12 bases and V 4 bases, and 8 bases lay outside the gene matches. Germline CDR1 MNHEY, CDR2 SVGAGI. CDR3 region: CASSSTTGAGYF. CDR3 nucleotide sequence: TGTGCCAGCAGTTCCACGACAGGGGCGGGGTACTTC.

V gene TRBV2 combines with J gene TRBJ1-5; 7 bases are a match to TRBD1. V lost 8 bases, J lost 1 base, and 8 bases stayed unmatched. The CDR3 is 15 amino acids. CDR1 is SNHLY, CDR2 FYNNEI, per germline. The CDR3 DNA sequence: TGTGCCAGCGGTAGGGGGCCCGCGAGCAATCAGCCCCAGCATTTT. Protein sequence: CASGRGPASNQPQHF.

The chain combines TRBV19 with TRBJ2-6; 8 bases agree with TRBD2. Germline-derived CDR1 and CDR2 are LNHDA and SQIVND (reference sequence). The CDR3 loop spans 17 amino acids. Losses at the gene ends were 1 base for V and 0 bases for J; bases not matched to a gene: 2. CDR3 protein: CASSIGAGVSGANVLTF. In nucleotides, the CDR3 is TGTGCCAGTAGTATAGGAGCGGGGGTCTCTGGGGCCAACGTCCTGACTTTC.